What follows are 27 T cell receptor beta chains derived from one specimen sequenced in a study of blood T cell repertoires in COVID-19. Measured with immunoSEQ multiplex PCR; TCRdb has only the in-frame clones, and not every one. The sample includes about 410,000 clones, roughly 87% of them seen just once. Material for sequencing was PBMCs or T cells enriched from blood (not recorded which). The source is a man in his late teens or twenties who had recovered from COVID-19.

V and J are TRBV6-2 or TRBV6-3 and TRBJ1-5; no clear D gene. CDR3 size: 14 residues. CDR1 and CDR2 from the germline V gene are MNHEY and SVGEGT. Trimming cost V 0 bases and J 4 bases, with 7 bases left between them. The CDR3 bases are TGTGCCAGCAGTTACTCGGGCGGGAATCAGCCCCAGCATTTT. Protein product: CASSYSGGNQPQHF.

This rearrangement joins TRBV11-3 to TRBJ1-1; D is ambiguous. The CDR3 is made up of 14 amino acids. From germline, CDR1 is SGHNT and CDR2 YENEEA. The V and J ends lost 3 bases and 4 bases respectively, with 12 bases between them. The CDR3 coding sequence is TGTGCCAGCAGCTTGTATTACGGGGTCACTGAAGCTTTCTTT. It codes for CASSLYYGVTEAFF.

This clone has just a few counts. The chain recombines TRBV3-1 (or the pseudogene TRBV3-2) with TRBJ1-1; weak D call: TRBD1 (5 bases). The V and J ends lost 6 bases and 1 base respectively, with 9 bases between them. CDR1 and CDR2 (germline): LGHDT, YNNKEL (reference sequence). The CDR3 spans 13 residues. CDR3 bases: TGTGCCAGCAGTGGGGGGTCGAACACTGAAGCTTTCTTT. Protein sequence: CASSGGSNTEAFF.

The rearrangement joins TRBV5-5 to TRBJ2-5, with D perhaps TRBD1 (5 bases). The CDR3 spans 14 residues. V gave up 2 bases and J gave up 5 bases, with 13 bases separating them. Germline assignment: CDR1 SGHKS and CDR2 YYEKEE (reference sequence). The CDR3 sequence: CASSLASRAETQYF. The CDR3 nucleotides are TGTGCCAGCAGCTTAGCATCCAGGGCCGAGACCCAGTACTTC.

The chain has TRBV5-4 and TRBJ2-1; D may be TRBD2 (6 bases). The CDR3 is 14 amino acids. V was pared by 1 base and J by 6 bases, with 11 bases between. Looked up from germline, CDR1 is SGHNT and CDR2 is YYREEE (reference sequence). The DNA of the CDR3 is TGTGCCAGCAGCTTGAGGGGCGGGGCCAATGAGCAGTTCTTC. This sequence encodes CASSLRGGANEQFF. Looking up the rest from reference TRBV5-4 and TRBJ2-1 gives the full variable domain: ETGVTQSPTHLIKTRGQQVTLRCSSQSGHNTVSWYQQALGQGPQFIFQYYREEENGRGNFPPRFSGLQFPNYSSELNVNALELDDSALYLCASSLRGGANEQFFGPGTRLTVL.

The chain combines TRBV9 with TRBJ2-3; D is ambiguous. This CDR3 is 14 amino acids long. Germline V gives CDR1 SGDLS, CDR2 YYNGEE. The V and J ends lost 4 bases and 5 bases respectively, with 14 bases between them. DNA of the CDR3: TGTGCCAGCAGCCCTCCATCGACACAAGATACGCAGTATTTT. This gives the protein CASSPPSTQDTQYF.

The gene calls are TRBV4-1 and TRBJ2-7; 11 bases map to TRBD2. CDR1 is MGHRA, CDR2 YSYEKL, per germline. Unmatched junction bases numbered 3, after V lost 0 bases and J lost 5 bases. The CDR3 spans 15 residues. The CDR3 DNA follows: TGCGCCAGCAGCCAAGACCTAGCGGGAGGTAACGAGCAGTACTTC. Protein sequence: CASSQDLAGGNEQYF.

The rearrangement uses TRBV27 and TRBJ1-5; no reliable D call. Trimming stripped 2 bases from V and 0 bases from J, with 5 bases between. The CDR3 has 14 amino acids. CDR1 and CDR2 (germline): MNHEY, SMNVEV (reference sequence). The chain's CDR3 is CASSLVYSNQPQHF. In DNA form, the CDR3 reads TGTGCCAGCAGTTTAGTTTATAGCAATCAGCCCCAGCATTTT.

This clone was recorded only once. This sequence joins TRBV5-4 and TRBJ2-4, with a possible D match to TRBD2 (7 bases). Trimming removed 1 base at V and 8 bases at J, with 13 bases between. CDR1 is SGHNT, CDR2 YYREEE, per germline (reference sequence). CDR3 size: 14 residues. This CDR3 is CASSLKGGADIQYF. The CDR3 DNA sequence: TGTGCCAGCAGCTTGAAGGGGGGGGCGGACATTCAGTACTTC.

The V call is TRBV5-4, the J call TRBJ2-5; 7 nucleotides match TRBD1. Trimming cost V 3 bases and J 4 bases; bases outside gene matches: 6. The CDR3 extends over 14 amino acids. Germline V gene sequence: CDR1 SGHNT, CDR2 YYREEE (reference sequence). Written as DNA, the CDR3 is TGTGCCAGCAGCTCACACAGGGGTGGAGAGACCCAGTACTTC. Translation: CASSSHRGGETQYF.

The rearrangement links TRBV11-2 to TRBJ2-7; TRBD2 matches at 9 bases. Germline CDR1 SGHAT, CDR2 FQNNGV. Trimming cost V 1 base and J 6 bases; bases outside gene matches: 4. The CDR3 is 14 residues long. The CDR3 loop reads CASSLGLAVTEQYF. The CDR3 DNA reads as TGTGCCAGCAGCTTAGGACTAGCGGTTACCGAGCAGTACTTC.

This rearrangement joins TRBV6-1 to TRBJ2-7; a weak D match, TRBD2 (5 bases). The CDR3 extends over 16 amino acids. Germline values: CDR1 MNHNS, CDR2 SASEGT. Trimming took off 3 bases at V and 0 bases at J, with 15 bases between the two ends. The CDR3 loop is CASSDPGLTSSYEQYF. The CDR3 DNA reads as TGTGCCAGCAGTGACCCTGGACTGACGAGCTCCTACGAGCAGTACTTC.

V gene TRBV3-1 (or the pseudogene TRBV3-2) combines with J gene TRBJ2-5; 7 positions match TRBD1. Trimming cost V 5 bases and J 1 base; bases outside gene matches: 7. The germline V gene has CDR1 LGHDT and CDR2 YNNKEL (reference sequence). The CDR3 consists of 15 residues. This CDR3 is CASSFRQGFQETQYF. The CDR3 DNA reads TGTGCCAGCAGCTTTCGACAGGGTTTCCAAGAGACCCAGTACTTC.

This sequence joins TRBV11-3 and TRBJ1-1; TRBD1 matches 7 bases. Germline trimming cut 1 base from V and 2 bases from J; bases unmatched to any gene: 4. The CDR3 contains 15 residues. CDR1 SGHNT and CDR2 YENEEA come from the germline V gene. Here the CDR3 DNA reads TGTGCCAGCAGCTTAGGGGCAGGGGGTAACACTGAAGCTTTCTTT. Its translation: CASSLGAGGNTEAFF.

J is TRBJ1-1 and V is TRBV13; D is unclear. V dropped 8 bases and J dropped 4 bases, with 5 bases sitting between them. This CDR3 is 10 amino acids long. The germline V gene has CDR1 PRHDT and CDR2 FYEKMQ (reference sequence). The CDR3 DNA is TGTGCCAGCTTCAGCACTGAAGCTTTCTTT. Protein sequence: CASFSTEAFF.

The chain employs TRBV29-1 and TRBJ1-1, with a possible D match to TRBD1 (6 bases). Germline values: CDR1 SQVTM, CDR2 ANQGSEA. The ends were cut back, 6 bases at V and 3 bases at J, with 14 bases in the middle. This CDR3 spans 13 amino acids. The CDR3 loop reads CSVLDSPYTEAFF. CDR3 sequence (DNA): TGCAGCGTCCTGGACAGCCCATACACTGAAGCTTTCTTT.

The CDR3 bases are TGCGCCAGCAGCCAAGTGGGCGAAAAACTGTTTTTT. This codes for CASSQVGEKLFF. The J gene is TRBJ1-4, the V gene TRBV4-1; D remains ambiguous. Trimming took off 1 base at V and 8 bases at J, with 5 bases between the two ends. CDR1 and CDR2 (germline): MGHRA, YSYEKL. The length of the CDR3 is 12 residues.

Here the CDR3 reads CASRKLLAGTYEQYF. The DNA of the CDR3 is TGTGCCAGCAGAAAGCTACTAGCTGGAACCTACGAGCAGTACTTC. The rearrangement uses TRBV11-2 and TRBJ2-7; D perhaps matches TRBD2 (6 bases). V was cut by 6 bases and J by 2 bases, with 17 bases left in between. The CDR3 loop spans 15 amino acids. The germline V gene has CDR1 SGHAT and CDR2 FQNNGV.

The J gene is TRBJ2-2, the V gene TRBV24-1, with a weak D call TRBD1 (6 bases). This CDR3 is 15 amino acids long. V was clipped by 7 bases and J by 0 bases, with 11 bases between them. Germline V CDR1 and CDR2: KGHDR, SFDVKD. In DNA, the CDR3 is TGTGCCACCAGATCTGGACAGCCGAACACCGGGGAGCTGTTTTTT. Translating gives CATRSGQPNTGELFF.

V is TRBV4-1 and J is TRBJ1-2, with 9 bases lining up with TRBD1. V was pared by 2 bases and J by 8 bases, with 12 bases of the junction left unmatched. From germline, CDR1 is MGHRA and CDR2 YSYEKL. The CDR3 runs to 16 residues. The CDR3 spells CASSQSSTGGLGGYTF. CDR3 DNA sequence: TGCGCCAGCAGCCAATCTTCGACAGGGGGTTTGGGCGGCTACACCTTC.

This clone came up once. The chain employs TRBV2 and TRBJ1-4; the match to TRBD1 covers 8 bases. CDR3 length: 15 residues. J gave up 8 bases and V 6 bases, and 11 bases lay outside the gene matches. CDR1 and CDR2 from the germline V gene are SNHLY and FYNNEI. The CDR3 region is CASRPFGTGLEKLFF. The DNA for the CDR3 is TGTGCCAGCAGACCTTTCGGGACAGGACTAGAAAAACTGTTTTTT.

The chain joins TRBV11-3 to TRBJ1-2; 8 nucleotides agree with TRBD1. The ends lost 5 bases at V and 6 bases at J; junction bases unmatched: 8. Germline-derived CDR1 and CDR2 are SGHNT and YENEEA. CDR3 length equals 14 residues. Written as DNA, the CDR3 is TGTGCCAGCAGCCAGCACGCGGGACAGGATGGCTACACCTTC. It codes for CASSQHAGQDGYTF.

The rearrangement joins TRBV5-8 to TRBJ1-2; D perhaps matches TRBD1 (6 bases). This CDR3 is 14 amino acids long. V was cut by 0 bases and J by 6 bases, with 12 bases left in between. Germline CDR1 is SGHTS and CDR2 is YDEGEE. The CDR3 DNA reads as TGTGCCAGCAGCTTGGGGTCAGGGGAACATGGCTACACCTTC. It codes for CASSLGSGEHGYTF.

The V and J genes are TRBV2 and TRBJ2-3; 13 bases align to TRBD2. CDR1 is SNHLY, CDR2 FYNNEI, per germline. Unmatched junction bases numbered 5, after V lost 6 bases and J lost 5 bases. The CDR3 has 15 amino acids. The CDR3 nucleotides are TGTGCCAGCAGAAGACTAGCGGGGGGTGGAGATACGCAGTATTTT. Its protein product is CASRRLAGGGDTQYF.

The CDR3 DNA follows: TGTGCCAGTAGTATGGTTAGCCCCGCCGGGGAGCTGTTTTTT. Translation gives CASSMVSPAGELFF. V is TRBV19 and J is TRBJ2-2; D is ambiguous. The germline V gene encodes CDR1 LNHDA and CDR2 SQIVND (reference sequence). V lost 3 bases, J lost 6 bases, and 11 bases lay in between. The CDR3 is 14 amino acids.

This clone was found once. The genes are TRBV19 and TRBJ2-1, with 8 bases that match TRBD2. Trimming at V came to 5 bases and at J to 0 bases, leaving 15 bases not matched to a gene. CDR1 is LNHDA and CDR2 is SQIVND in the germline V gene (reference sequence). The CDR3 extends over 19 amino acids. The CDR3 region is CASSSTSDSPSASYNEQFF. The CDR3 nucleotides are TGTGCCAGTAGTTCGACTAGCGATTCCCCTTCCGCCTCCTACAATGAGCAGTTCTTC.

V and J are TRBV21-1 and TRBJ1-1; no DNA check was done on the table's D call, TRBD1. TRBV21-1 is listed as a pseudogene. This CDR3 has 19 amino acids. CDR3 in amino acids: CASSKGGPDRGPLNTEAFF. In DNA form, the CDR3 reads TGTGCCAGCAGCAAAGGAGGACCCGACAGGGGACCCTTGAACACTGAAGCTTTCTTT.